A selection of T cell receptor beta chains follows, all from one sample in a study of blood T cell repertoires in COVID-19. The repertoire was sequenced with immunoSEQ multiplex PCR; TCRdb's copy has only in-frame clones and lacks some. The sample lists fewer than 300,000 clones, less than 85% occurring once. The source material was peripheral blood. These TCRs come from a woman between 18 and 29 years old with acute or convalescent COVID-19. The CDR3 runs from the conserved cysteine through the conserved F or W. The order of the fields is clone size, D gene, J gene, V gene, CDR3 DNA, CDR3 protein. The D gene is left open where the match is weak. Part of the rows lack a size; the others show once, few, many or a class for expanded clones.

>.|.|TRBJ1-1|TRBV6-2/TRBV6-3
TGTGCCAGCAGCCCCCGGGAGAACACTGAAGCTTTCTTT
CASSPRENTEAFF
>.|.|TRBJ2-7|TRBV7-2
TGTGCCAGCAGCTCCCAACAGGGCCCCAGGGAGCAGTACTTC
CASSSQQGPREQYF
>.|.|TRBJ2-5|TRBV10-2
TGCGCCAGCAGGGGAACAGGGTGGGAGACCCAGTACTTC
CASRGTGWETQYF
>.|.|TRBJ1-3|TRBV12-3/TRBV12-4
TGTGCCAGCAGTCCGGGACATCGAGACACCATATATTTT
CASSPGHRDTIYF
>once|TRBD2|TRBJ2-1|TRBV27
TGTGCCAGCAGGCAGACTAGCGGGACCTACAATGAGCAGTTCTTC
CASRQTSGTYNEQFF
>.|.|TRBJ1-1|TRBV12-3/TRBV12-4
TGTGCCAGCAGTTTCGGTAAAACTGAAGCTTTCTTT
CASSFGKTEAFF
>.|.|TRBJ2-3|TRBV7-9
TGTGCCAGCAGCTCCCGGGACTTTACAGATACGCAGTATTTT
CASSSRDFTDTQYF
>few|.|TRBJ1-2|TRBV30
TGTGCCTGGGAACCGGAGATTAACTATGGCTACACCTTC
CAWEPEINYGYTF
>.|TRBD2|TRBJ2-7|TRBV7-2
TGTGCCAGCAGCTTAGGGGGACTAGCTGGCGAGCAGTACTTC
CASSLGGLAGEQYF
>.|TRBD2|TRBJ2-1|TRBV11-3
TGTGCCAGCAGCTCCCGGACTAGCGGGAGTTCAAATGAGCAGTTCTTC
CASSSRTSGSSNEQFF
>.|TRBD2|TRBJ2-1|TRBV28
TGTGCCAGCAGAACCGAAACTAGCGGTCCCAACAATGAGCAGTTCTTC
CASRTETSGPNNEQFF
>.|TRBD2|TRBJ2-7|TRBV28
TGTGCCAGCAGTTTATCGGGGGGTGTTTACGAGCAGTACTTC
CASSLSGGVYEQYF
>.|TRBD1|TRBJ1-2|TRBV7-2
TGTGCCAGCAGCCCTGACAGGGGGGACTATGGCTACACCTTC
CASSPDRGDYGYTF
>many|.|TRBJ2-7|TRBV7-2
TGTGCCAGCAGTTCAGGGGCCCCCTCCTACGAGCAGTACTTC
CASSSGAPSYEQYF
>.|.|TRBJ2-2|TRBV6-5
TGTGCCAGCAGTTACTTTCAGTCCACCGGGGAGCTGTTTTTT
CASSYFQSTGELFF
>few|TRBD2|TRBJ2-4|TRBV18
TGTGCCAGCTCACAGGCTAGCGGGAGCTCCAAAAACATTCAGTACTTC
CASSQASGSSKNIQYF
>.|TRBD1|TRBJ1-5|TRBV7-6
TGTGCCAGCAGCTTCGGGACAGATAGCAATCAGCCCCAGCATTTT
CASSFGTDSNQPQHF
>once|TRBD2|TRBJ2-1|TRBV6-2/TRBV6-3
TGTGCCAGCAGTTGGCTCTTGGGGGGGAATGAGCAGTTCTTC
CASSWLLGGNEQFF
>.|.|TRBJ2-7|TRBV6-5
TGTGCCAGCAGTATCCCAGTCCCCGAGCAGTACTTC
CASSIPVPEQYF
>few|.|TRBJ1-2|TRBV7-8
TGTGCCAGCAGCTTACTCGTGTCGGACACTAACTATGGCTACACCTTC
CASSLLVSDTNYGYTF
>.|TRBD1|TRBJ2-1|TRBV7-8
TGTGCCAGCAGGATAAACAGGGGTAAGGGCAATGAGCAGTTCTTC
CASRINRGKGNEQFF
>.|.|TRBJ2-3|TRBV20-1
TGCAGCGAAAGTAGGGGAGATACGCAGTATTTT
CSESRGDTQYF
>.|TRBD1|TRBJ2-5|TRBV30
TGTGCCTGGGGGAAGGGGACAGCCCAAGAGACCCAGTACTTC
CAWGKGTAQETQYF
>.|TRBD1|TRBJ1-2|TRBV28
TGTGCCAGCAGTCACGGACAGGCCTATGGCTACACCTTC
CASSHGQAYGYTF
>.|TRBD2|TRBJ2-2|TRBV4-3
TGCGCCAGCAGCCGAAGCCTCCGGGACGGGAGGGACACCGGGGAGCTGTTTTTT
CASSRSLRDGRDTGELFF
>once|.|TRBJ1-2|TRBV30
TGTGCCTGGAGTGGGCAGGGGTGGGATGGCTACACCTTC
CAWSGQGWDGYTF
>.|TRBD1|TRBJ1-3|TRBV7-9
TGTGCCAGCAGCCGTGGACAGGGCGGGGGAAACACCATATATTTT
CASSRGQGGGNTIYF
>.|.|TRBJ1-4|TRBV4-3
TGCGCCAGCAGCCAGTTGAGGTTTTCAACTAATGAAAAACTGTTTTTT
CASSQLRFSTNEKLFF
>.|.|TRBJ1-6|TRBV5-1
TGCGCCAGCAGTGGGGGGGCTAGGGATTCACCCCTCCACTTT
CASSGGARDSPLHF
>.|TRBD1|TRBJ2-5|TRBV18
TGTGCCAGCTCAGCCGACAGGGTCGAGACCCAGTACTTC
CASSADRVETQYF
>.|.|TRBJ2-1|TRBV7-8
TGTGCCAGCAGCGAGACGGAGTTCTCCTACAATGAGCAGTTCTTC
CASSETEFSYNEQFF
>.|.|TRBJ1-1|TRBV14
TGTGCCAGCAGCCAAGTCCAGGGGCGCAGCACTGAAGCTTTCTTT
CASSQVQGRSTEAFF
>.|.|TRBJ2-5|TRBV6-2/TRBV6-3
TGTGCCAGCAGTTACTCGGCGGGGTCCCCCGAGACCCAGTACTTC
CASSYSAGSPETQYF
>.|TRBD1|TRBJ2-7|TRBV27
TGTGCCAGCAGTCCCGCCACAGGGGGCATCGACGAGCAGTACTTC
CASSPATGGIDEQYF
>.|.|TRBJ2-7|TRBV9
TGTGCCAGCAGCGTCGGAGTAGCCGACGAGCAGTACTTC
CASSVGVADEQYF
>.|.|TRBJ2-7|TRBV3-1/TRBV3-2
TGTGCCAGCAGCCAATACAAGAAGCAGTACTTC
CASSQYKKQYF
>.|TRBD1|TRBJ1-1|TRBV4-3
TGCGCCAGCAGCCCCCAGGACAGGGCGCGGTACACTGAAGCTTTCTTT
CASSPQDRARYTEAFF
>.|.|TRBJ2-5|TRBV7-2
TGTGCCAGCAGGCCGGCAGGGGGGCCAGAGACCCAGTACTTC
CASRPAGGPETQYF
>.|.|TRBJ1-4|TRBV2
TGTGCCAGCAGTGGGTCGGGACTTAATGAAAAACTGTTTTTT
CASSGSGLNEKLFF
>few|.|TRBJ2-3|TRBV28
TGTGCCAGCAGTTTGAGGCATCTTAGCACAGATACGCAGTATTTT
CASSLRHLSTDTQYF
>.|TRBD1|TRBJ1-2|TRBV7-2
TGTGCCAGCAGCAACCGGGACAGGGGGAACTATGGCTACACCTTC
CASSNRDRGNYGYTF
>few|.|TRBJ2-7|TRBV27
TGTGCCAGCAGACGTCAACGGGCTGGGCTCGTGTGGACTCACGAGCAGTACTTC
CASRRQRAGLVWTHEQYF
>.|TRBD2|TRBJ2-7|TRBV4-2
TGTGCCAGCAGCCAAGTAGCTAGCGGGACGTCCGAGCAGTACTTC
CASSQVASGTSEQYF
>once|.|TRBJ2-1|TRBV10-3
TGTGCCATCGCAGACTACAATGAGCAGTTCTTC
CAIADYNEQFF
>once|.|TRBJ1-2|TRBV30
TGTGCCTGGAGTGTACGGGACACCTATGGCTACACCTTC
CAWSVRDTYGYTF
>.|TRBD1|TRBJ2-7|TRBV4-3
TGCGCCAGCAGCCAAGATTCCGGGCGACAGGGGATCTACGAGCAGTACTTC
CASSQDSGRQGIYEQYF
>.|TRBD2|TRBJ2-7|TRBV6-2/TRBV6-3
TGTGCCAGCAGTACCGGGACTAGCGGGAGAAGGTACGAGCAGTACTTC
CASSTGTSGRRYEQYF
>.|TRBD2|TRBJ2-3|TRBV9
TGTGCCAGCAGCGTAGATGCGGGAGTAATCCCAGATACGCAGTATTTT
CASSVDAGVIPDTQYF
>once|.|TRBJ2-7|TRBV5-5
TGTGCCAGCAGCTGGGGGCACTACGAGCAGTACTTC
CASSWGHYEQYF
>.|TRBD2|TRBJ2-7|TRBV20-1
TGCAGTGCTAGTGAGGCGGGAGGAAGTAACGAGCAGTACTTC
CSASEAGGSNEQYF
>.|.|TRBJ2-7|TRBV6-2/TRBV6-3
TGTGCCAGCAGCAAGGGGCGGGACGGATCCTACGAGCAGTACTTC
CASSKGRDGSYEQYF
>.|TRBD1|TRBJ1-2|TRBV19
TGTGCCAGTAGCCCGTTATGGACGCAGGGGGCGCATGGCTACACCTTC
CASSPLWTQGAHGYTF
>few|.|TRBJ1-1|TRBV27
TGTGCCAGCAGTTGGCGTGCGCAGGGCACTGAAGCTTTCTTT
CASSWRAQGTEAFF